These 20 T cell receptor beta chains originate from one sample sequenced in a study. One entry per CDR3 protein results from TCRdb running MiXCR on the 5' RACE reads. The sample shows 30,000 to 40,000 distinct CDR3 sequences, roughly 26% of them seen only once. The specimen was naive CD4+ T cells sorted from a lymph node. Regarding subset: naive CD4+ T cells, CD4+CD45RA+CD25-. The receptors were sampled from a female donor with breast cancer.

Turning to this clonotype: Mismatch with germline at one junction end may stem from a read error. The chain links TRBV15 to TRBJ1-1; D call uncertain. Per germline, CDR1 LNHNV and CDR2 YYDKDF (reference sequence). The CDR3 runs to 15 residues. The chain's CDR3 is CAASTDVERNTEAFF. CDR3 nucleotides: TGTGCCGCCAGCACCGACGTTGAGAGGAACACTGAAGCTTTCTTT.

A few counts support this clonotype. The chain employs TRBV24-1 and TRBJ2-1; TRBD2 matches at 14 bases. The trim removed 5 bases at V and 10 bases at J, leaving 6 bases unmatched. Germline V lookup: CDR1 KGHDR, CDR2 SFDVKD. This CDR3 has 15 amino acids. The CDR3, as DNA: TGTGCCACCAGTGCGGCCGGGACTAGCGGGAGAGAGCAGTTCTTC. Translated, it gives CATSAAGTSGREQFF.

About this clonotype itself: A read error may produce the germline difference seen at one junction end. In DNA, the CDR3 is TGCAGAGTTGGACACAACAATCAGCCCCAGCATTTT. This encodes CRVGHNNQPQHF. The chain joins TRBV29-1 to TRBJ1-5; perhaps TRBD1 as D (5 bases). The CDR3 consists of 12 residues. Germline CDR1 and CDR2: SQVTM and ANQGSEA.

This clonotype appeared many times. The chain has TRBV20-1 and TRBJ2-7; D is perhaps TRBD1 (5 bases). CDR3 size: 12 residues. Deletions cut 3 bases from V and 5 bases from J, with 11 bases between. Germline-derived CDR1 and CDR2 are DFQATT and SNEGSKA (reference sequence). CDR3 sequence: CSAREGVNEQYF. The CDR3 coding sequence is TGCAGTGCTAGGGAAGGGGTGAACGAGCAGTACTTC.

Regarding this clonotype: A much larger clone lies a single base off, so this may be a read error. The V gene is TRBV9, the J gene TRBJ2-7; no clear D. CDR3 length equals 14 residues. The germline V gene has CDR1 SGDLS and CDR2 YYNGEE. CDR3 sequence (DNA): TGTACCAGCAGCTATAGCCCGGGTTCCTACGAGCAGTACTTC. Amino acid sequence: CTSSYSPGSYEQYF.

The rearrangement links TRBV7-3 to TRBJ2-7, with 10 bases matching TRBD2. With 6 bases clipped from V and 2 bases from J, the junction kept 4 bases outside the gene matches. Germline CDR1 reads SGHTA; CDR2 reads FQGTGA. There are 14 residues in the CDR3. The CDR3: CASRVAGGTYEQYF. The CDR3 DNA reads TGTGCCAGCAGGGTAGCGGGAGGCACCTACGAGCAGTACTTC.

The V gene is TRBV28, the J gene TRBJ1-6; possible D gene TRBD1, 6 bases. The V gene's germline CDR1 is MDHEN and CDR2 SYDVKM. V was pared by 6 bases and J by 8 bases, with 26 bases between. The CDR3 spans 18 residues. CDR3 amino acids: CASRHSKGGTIVDSPLHF. CDR3 coding DNA: TGTGCCAGCAGGCACTCCAAAGGGGGGACTATAGTAGATTCACCCCTCCACTTT.

The V call is TRBV12-3 or TRBV12-4, the J call TRBJ2-7; possible D gene TRBD1, 5 bases. The CDR3 is made up of 12 amino acids. Trimming took off 5 bases at V and 5 bases at J, with 10 bases between the two ends. The CDR3 region has the DNA TGTGCCAGCAGTCCAGACAGCCACGAGCAGTACTTC. It translates to CASSPDSHEQYF.

The chain links TRBV6-6 to TRBJ2-2, with a possible D match to TRBD2 (5 bases). Trimming took off 11 bases at V and 0 bases at J, with 13 bases between the two ends. CDR1 is MNHNY and CDR2 is SVGAGI in the germline V gene (reference sequence). There are 14 residues in the CDR3. The CDR3 reads CASTWGANTGELFF. The CDR3 bases are TGTGCCTCTACGTGGGGAGCGAACACCGGGGAGCTGTTTTTT.

V usage is TRBV20-1 and J usage is TRBJ2-1; tentative D call: TRBD2 (6 bases). CDR1 is DFQATT, CDR2 SNEGSKA, per germline (reference sequence). The CDR3 sequence is 12 residues long. Deletions cut 4 bases from V and 4 bases from J, with 8 bases between. The CDR3 sequence: CSANGGYNEQFF. The CDR3 nucleotides are TGCAGTGCTAACGGGGGATACAATGAGCAGTTCTTC.

The chain uses TRBV7-2 and TRBJ2-7; D could derive from TRBD1 or TRBD2 (5 bases each). The germline CDR1 and CDR2 sequences are SGHTA and FQGNSA. The CDR3 contains 14 residues. V lost 5 bases and J lost 1, with 12 bases in between. The CDR3 sequence is CASSPFWGSYEQYF. CDR3 in DNA: TGTGCCAGCAGCCCTTTTTGGGGGTCCTACGAGCAGTACTTC.

This clonotype was picked up many times. The gene calls are TRBV6-5 and TRBJ1-2; 7 bases fit TRBD1. V dropped 4 bases and J dropped 5; count of bases not matched to a gene: 4. This CDR3 region has 13 residues. Germline assignment: CDR1 MNHEY and CDR2 SVGAGI. The CDR3 spells CASSLGQWYGYTF. The DNA of the CDR3 is TGTGCCAGCAGTTTGGGACAGTGGTATGGCTACACCTTC.

Regarding this clonotype: A much larger clonotype is one base distant, so this may be a read error. The V call is TRBV4-3, the J call TRBJ2-5; D gene uncertain. The germline V and J ends were trimmed by 1 base and 5 bases, with 11 bases remaining between them. CDR3 length: 14 residues. Germline CDR1 LGHNA, CDR2 YSLEER. CDR3 coding DNA: TGCGCCAGCAGCCAAGCTCTCTGTCGGGAGACCCAGTACTTC. This encodes CASSQALCRETQYF.

In its sample, this clonotype was seen a few times. This rearrangement joins TRBV15 to TRBJ2-5, with TRBD1 matching 8 bases. This CDR3 spans 16 amino acids. With 5 bases clipped from V and 4 bases from J, the junction kept 12 bases outside the gene matches. Germline CDR1 LNHNV, CDR2 YYDKDF (reference sequence). CDR3 region: CATSGQGAREVETQYF. CDR3 in DNA: TGTGCCACCAGCGGGCAGGGGGCCAGAGAGGTAGAGACCCAGTACTTC.

This clonotype has more than one count but fewer than ten. The CDR3 here is CGPRAGGIYNEQFF. Here the CDR3 DNA reads TGCGGCCCGCGGGCGGGAGGGATCTACAATGAGCAGTTCTTC. The chain carries TRBV20-1 and TRBJ2-1; TRBD2 agrees at 9 bases. From germline, CDR1 is DFQATT and CDR2 SNEGSKA (reference sequence). This CDR3 region has 14 residues.

In this sample, this clonotype turned up many times. The V call is TRBV6-6, the J call TRBJ2-7, with D tentatively TRBD1 or TRBD2 (5 bases each). The germline V gene has CDR1 MNHNY and CDR2 SVGAGI (reference sequence). V lost 6 bases and J 6 bases, leaving 18 bases between the germline ends. There are 14 residues in the CDR3. In DNA, the CDR3 is TGTGCCAGCAGCCTCGGGACGGCCAAGAGCGAGCAGTACTTC. Translation: CASSLGTAKSEQYF.

Worth noting for this clonotype: A much larger clone lies a single base off, so this may be a read error. The chain links TRBV20-1 to TRBJ2-6, with 8 bases identical to TRBD1. CDR3 size: 15 residues. Per germline, CDR1 DFQATT and CDR2 SNEGSKA (reference sequence). CDR3 sequence: CSVLLGAQGANVRTF. The CDR3 nucleotides are TGCAGTGTGCTGTTGGGGGCGCAGGGGGCCAACGTCCGGACTTTC.

The chain has TRBV24-1 and TRBJ2-4; the match to TRBD1 covers 7 bases. Germline trimming cut 4 bases from V and 0 bases from J; bases unmatched to any gene: 11. CDR3 size: 18 residues. Per the germline V gene, CDR1 is KGHDR and CDR2 is SFDVKD. The CDR3 protein is CATSDRRTGLGAKNIQYF. CDR3 DNA sequence: TGTGCCACCAGTGACCGAAGGACAGGCTTAGGAGCCAAAAACATTCAGTACTTC.

This clonotype was observed many times. This chain uses TRBV4-3 with TRBJ2-1; D is unclear. The CDR3 is 15 residues long. The germline V and J ends were trimmed by 1 base and 5 bases, with 12 bases remaining between them. Germline CDR1 and CDR2: LGHNA and YSLEER. The CDR3 DNA is TGCGCCAGCAGCCAAGGCCAGGCATGGGACAATGAGCAGTTCTTC. This sequence encodes CASSQGQAWDNEQFF.

The V call is TRBV20-1, the J call TRBJ1-2, with 7 nucleotides matching TRBD1. This CDR3 spans 12 amino acids. CDR1 is DFQATT and CDR2 is SNEGSKA in the germline V gene (reference sequence). The V gene end was trimmed by 7 bases and the J gene end by 4 bases; junction bases not matched to a gene: 6. CDR3 residues: CSGPGGPYGYTF. In DNA, the CDR3 is TGCAGTGGGCCAGGGGGACCCTATGGCTACACCTTC.